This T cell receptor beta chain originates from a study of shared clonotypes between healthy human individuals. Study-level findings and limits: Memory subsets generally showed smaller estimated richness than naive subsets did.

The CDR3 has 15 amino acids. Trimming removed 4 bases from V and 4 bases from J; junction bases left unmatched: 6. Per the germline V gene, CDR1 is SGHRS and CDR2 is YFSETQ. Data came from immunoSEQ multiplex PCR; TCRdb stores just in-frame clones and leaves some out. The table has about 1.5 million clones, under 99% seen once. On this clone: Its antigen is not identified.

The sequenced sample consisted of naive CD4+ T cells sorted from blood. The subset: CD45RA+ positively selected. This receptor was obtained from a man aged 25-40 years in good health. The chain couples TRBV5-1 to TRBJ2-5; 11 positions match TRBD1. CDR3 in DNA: TGCGCCAGCAGCGCGGGACAGGGGGTCCGAGAGACCCAGTACTTC. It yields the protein CASSAGQGVRETQYF.